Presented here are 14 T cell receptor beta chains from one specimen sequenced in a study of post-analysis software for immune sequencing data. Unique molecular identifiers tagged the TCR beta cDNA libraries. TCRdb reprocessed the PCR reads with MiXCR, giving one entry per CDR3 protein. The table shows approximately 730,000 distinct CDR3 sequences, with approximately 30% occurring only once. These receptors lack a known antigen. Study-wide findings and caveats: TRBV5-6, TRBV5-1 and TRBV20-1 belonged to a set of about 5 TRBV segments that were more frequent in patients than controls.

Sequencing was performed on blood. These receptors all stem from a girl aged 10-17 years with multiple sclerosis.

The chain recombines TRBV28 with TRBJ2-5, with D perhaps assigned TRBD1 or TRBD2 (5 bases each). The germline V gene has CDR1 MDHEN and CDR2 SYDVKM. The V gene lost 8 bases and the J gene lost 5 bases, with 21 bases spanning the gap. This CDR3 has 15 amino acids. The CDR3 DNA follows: TGTGCCAGCCCCATAGGGCCTTGGGGCGGGGAGACCCAGTACTTC. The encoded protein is CASPIGPWGGETQYF.

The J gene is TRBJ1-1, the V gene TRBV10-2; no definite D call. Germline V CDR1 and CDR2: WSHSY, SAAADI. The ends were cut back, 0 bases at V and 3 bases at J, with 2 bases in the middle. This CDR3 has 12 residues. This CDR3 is CASSESYTEAFF. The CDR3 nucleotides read TGCGCCAGCAGTGAGTCGTACACTGAAGCTTTCTTT.

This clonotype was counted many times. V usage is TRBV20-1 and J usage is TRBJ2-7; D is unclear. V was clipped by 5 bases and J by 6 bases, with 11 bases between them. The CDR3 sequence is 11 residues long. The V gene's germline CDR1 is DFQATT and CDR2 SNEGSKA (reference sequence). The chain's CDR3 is CSAYRDIEQYF. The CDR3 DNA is TGCAGTGCTTATAGGGATATCGAGCAGTACTTC.

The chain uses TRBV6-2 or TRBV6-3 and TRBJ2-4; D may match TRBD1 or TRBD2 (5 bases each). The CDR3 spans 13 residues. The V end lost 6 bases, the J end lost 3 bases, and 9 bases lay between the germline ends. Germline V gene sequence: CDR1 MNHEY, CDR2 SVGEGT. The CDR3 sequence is CASRSGHKNIQYF. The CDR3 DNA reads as TGTGCCAGCAGATCGGGGCACAAAAACATTCAGTACTTC.

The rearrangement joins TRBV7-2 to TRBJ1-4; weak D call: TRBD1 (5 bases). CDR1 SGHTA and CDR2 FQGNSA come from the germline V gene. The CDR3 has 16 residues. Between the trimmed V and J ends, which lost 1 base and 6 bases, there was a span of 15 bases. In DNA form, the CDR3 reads TGTGCCAGCAGCTTAGGGGGACTTCCTAAGGATGAAAAACTGTTTTTT. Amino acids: CASSLGGLPKDEKLFF.

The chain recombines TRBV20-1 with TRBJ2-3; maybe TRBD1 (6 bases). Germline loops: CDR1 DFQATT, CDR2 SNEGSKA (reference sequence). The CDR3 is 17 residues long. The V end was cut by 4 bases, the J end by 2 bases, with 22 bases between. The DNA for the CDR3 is TGCAGTGCTACCCAGGGACATACAACGTCCGACACAGATACGCAGTATTTT. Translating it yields CSATQGHTTSDTDTQYF.

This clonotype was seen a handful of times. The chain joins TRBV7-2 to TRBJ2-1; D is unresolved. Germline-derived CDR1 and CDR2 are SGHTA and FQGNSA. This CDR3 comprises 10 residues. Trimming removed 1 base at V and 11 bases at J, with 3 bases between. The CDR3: CASSLGQQFF. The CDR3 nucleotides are TGTGCCAGCAGCTTAGGTCAGCAGTTCTTC.

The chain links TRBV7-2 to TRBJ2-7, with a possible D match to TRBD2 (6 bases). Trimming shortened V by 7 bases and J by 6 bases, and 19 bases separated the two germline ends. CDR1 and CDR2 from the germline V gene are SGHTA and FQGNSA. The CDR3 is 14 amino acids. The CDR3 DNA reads TGTGCCAGCACCCAGGGAGGTTGGTTAGGCGAGCAGTACTTC. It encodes CASTQGGWLGEQYF.

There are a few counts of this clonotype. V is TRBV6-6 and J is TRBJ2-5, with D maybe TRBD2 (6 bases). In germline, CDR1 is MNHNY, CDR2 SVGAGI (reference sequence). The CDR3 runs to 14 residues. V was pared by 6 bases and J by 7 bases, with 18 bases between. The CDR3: CASSSSANTGTQYF. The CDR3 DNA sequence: TGTGCCAGCAGCTCTAGCGCCAACACGGGGACCCAGTACTTC.

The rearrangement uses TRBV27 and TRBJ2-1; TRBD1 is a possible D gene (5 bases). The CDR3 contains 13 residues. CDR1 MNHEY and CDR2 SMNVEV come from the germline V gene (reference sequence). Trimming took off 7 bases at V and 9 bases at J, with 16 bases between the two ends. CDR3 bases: TGTGCCAGCACCGGATGGGGCTCCGGTGAGCAGTTCTTC. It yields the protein CASTGWGSGEQFF.

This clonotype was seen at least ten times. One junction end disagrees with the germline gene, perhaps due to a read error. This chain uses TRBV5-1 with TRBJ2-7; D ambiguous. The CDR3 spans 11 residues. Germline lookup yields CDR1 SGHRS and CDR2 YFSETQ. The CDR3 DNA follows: TGTGCCAGCAGTGCTTACTACGAGCAGTACTTC. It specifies CASSAYYEQYF.

Here the CDR3 DNA reads TGCAGTGCTAGTGTGGTCGCGGTTTGGGAGACCCAGTACTTC. This encodes CSASVVAVWETQYF. The chain links TRBV20-1 to TRBJ2-5, with D unresolved. The V end lost 3 bases, the J end lost 5 bases, and 16 bases lay between the germline ends. CDR1 is DFQATT and CDR2 is SNEGSKA in the germline V gene (reference sequence). This CDR3 has 14 residues.

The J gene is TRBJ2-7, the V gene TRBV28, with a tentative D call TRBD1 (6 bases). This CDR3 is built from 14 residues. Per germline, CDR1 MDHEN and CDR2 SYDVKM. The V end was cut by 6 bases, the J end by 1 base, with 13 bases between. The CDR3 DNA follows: TGTGCCAGCAGATCCGGGACACCGTCCTACGAGCAGTACTTC. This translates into CASRSGTPSYEQYF.

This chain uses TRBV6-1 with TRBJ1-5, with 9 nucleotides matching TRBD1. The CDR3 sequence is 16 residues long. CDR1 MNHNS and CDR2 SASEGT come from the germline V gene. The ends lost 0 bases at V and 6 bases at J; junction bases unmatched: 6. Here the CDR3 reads CASSEAGTGGVQPQHF. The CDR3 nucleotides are TGTGCCAGCAGTGAAGCAGGTACAGGGGGCGTTCAGCCCCAGCATTTT.